The 11 T cell receptor beta chains below come from one sample, sequenced in a study of shared clonotypes between healthy human individuals. Sequencing used immunoSEQ multiplex PCR; TCRdb keeps in-frame clones, though not all of them. The data hold 2,500,000 or so clones, with 80% to 95% observed a single time. The sequenced sample was naive CD4+ T cells from PBMCs. The subset denotes: CD45RA+ positively selected. These receptors were obtained from a man aged 18 to 29 in good health. Some clones in this sample may be carry-over from other donors' samples.

The chain recombines TRBV28 with TRBJ1-2; D unclear. Germline assignment: CDR1 MDHEN and CDR2 SYDVKM. Trimming shortened V by 7 bases and J by 6 bases, and 15 bases separated the two germline ends. The CDR3 is 13 residues long. CDR3 region: CASNPNRNHGYTF. DNA of the CDR3: TGTGCCAGCAACCCCAATCGAAACCATGGCTACACCTTC.

The chain links TRBV6-5 to TRBJ1-6, with 7 nucleotides matching TRBD1. The J segment lost 5 bases and the V segment lost 5 bases, leaving 3 bases of the junction unmatched. The CDR3 totals 14 residues. Germline CDR1 reads MNHEY; CDR2 reads SVGAGI. DNA of the CDR3: TGTGCCAGCAGTCAAACAGGGGATAATTCACCCCTCCACTTT. Amino acid sequence: CASSQTGDNSPLHF.

The rearrangement uses TRBV4-3 and TRBJ1-2, with a tentative D call TRBD1 (5 bases). Germline-derived CDR1 and CDR2 are LGHNA and YSLEER. With 0 bases removed from V and 4 bases from J, the gap between germline ends came to 15 bases. CDR3 length: 16 amino acids. The CDR3 region is CASSQDRQGGVYGYTF. For the CDR3, the DNA is TGCGCCAGCAGCCAAGATCGCCAGGGTGGGGTCTATGGCTACACCTTC.

DNA for the CDR3: TGCGCCAGCAGCTTGTGGCGGGAGGCAGTTAGCTACGAGCAGTACTTC. It codes for CASSLWREAVSYEQYF. This chain joins TRBV5-1 and TRBJ2-7, with TRBD2 matching 8 bases. From germline, CDR1 is SGHRS and CDR2 YFSETQ. There are 16 residues in the CDR3. Trimming took 1 base from V and 3 from J; bases not matched to a gene: 9.

This chain links TRBV6-1 with TRBJ1-2; no definite D call. The CDR3 length is 12 residues. The V gene lost 5 bases and the J gene lost 6 bases, with 10 bases spanning the gap. Germline lookup yields CDR1 MNHNS and CDR2 SASEGT. CDR3 amino acids: CASSRGLDGYTF. For the CDR3, the DNA is TGTGCCAGCAGTCGGGGTCTCGATGGCTACACCTTC.

The chain carries TRBV28 and TRBJ1-2, with unresolved D. In germline, CDR1 is MDHEN, CDR2 SYDVKM. The ends were cut back, 2 bases at V and 6 bases at J, with 10 bases in the middle. The length of the CDR3 is 13 residues. CDR3 sequence (DNA): TGTGCCAGCAGTTTACTGCAGGTAGATGGCTACACCTTC. It is translated as CASSLLQVDGYTF.

This chain connects TRBV14 to TRBJ2-7; D ambiguous. Between the trimmed V and J ends, which lost 6 bases and 3 bases, there was a span of 12 bases. The CDR3 contains 13 residues. Germline V gives CDR1 SGHDN, CDR2 FVKESK. CDR3 residues: CASSTRSSYEQYF. The CDR3 DNA reads as TGTGCCAGCAGTACAAGGTCCAGCTACGAGCAGTACTTC.

The J gene is TRBJ2-2, the V gene TRBV2, with a tentative D call TRBD2 (6 bases). The V gene lost 5 bases and the J gene lost 5 bases, with 12 bases spanning the gap. The CDR3 contains 14 residues. CDR1 and CDR2 (germline): SNHLY, FYNNEI. The CDR3 coding sequence is TGTGCCAGCAGTTGGACTCGGGGGACCGGGGAGCTGTTTTTT. It translates to CASSWTRGTGELFF.

The chain has TRBV4-1 and TRBJ2-2, with a weak D call TRBD2 (6 bases). The CDR3 runs 14 residues. Deletions cut 3 bases from V and 5 bases from J, with 10 bases between. CDR1 MGHRA and CDR2 YSYEKL come from the germline V gene. The CDR3 protein is CASSHSGGTGELFF. CDR3 sequence (DNA): TGCGCCAGCAGCCATTCCGGGGGAACCGGGGAGCTGTTTTTT.

The chain links TRBV7-8 to TRBJ2-1; 9 bases line up with TRBD2. V dropped 1 base and J dropped 6; count of bases not matched to a gene: 7. Germline assignment: CDR1 SGHVS and CDR2 FQNEAQ. This CDR3 contains 16 residues. CDR3 sequence: CASSLGRGRASNEQFF. The CDR3 bases are TGTGCCAGCAGCTTAGGACGCGGGAGGGCCTCCAATGAGCAGTTCTTC. Full variable domain (remainder filled in from reference TRBV7-8 and TRBJ2-1): GAGVSQSPRYKVAKRGQDVALRCDPISGHVSLFWYQQALGQGPEFLTYFQNEAQLDKSGLPSDRFFAERPEGSVSTLKIQRTQQEDSAVYLCASSLGRGRASNEQFFGPGTRLTVL.

The J gene is TRBJ2-1, the V gene TRBV5-1; 11 positions match TRBD2. Germline V gene sequence: CDR1 SGHRS, CDR2 YFSETQ. CDR3 length equals 16 residues. Losses at the gene ends were 0 bases for V and 7 bases for J; bases not matched to a gene: 6. The CDR3 DNA sequence: TGCGCCAGCAGCTTGGTTCCTAGCGGGAGGACTAATGAGCAGTTCTTC. Protein: CASSLVPSGRTNEQFF.